The rows below give T cell receptor beta chains drawn from one sample of a study of blood T cell repertoires in COVID-19. The method was immunoSEQ multiplex PCR; TCRdb's version includes in-frame clones alone and lacks a portion of them. The sample has 150,000 to 200,000 clones, over 80% seen once. The sequenced sample was PBMCs or T cells enriched from blood (not recorded which). These TCRs come from a man in his 70s who had been exposed to COVID-19. Both conserved end residues are part of each CDR3. Part of the rows lack a size; the others show once, few, many or a class for expanded clones.

>TRBV12-3/TRBV12-4|-
CASQALETQYF
>TRBV6-5|-
CASKGYEGASGTQYF
>TRBV11-2|-
CASSSGTGTVRREQYF
>TRBV5-4|once
CASSPTGISTDTQYF
>TRBV7-6|once
CASSLAYSEQYF
>TRBV12-3/TRBV12-4|-
CASSLAGYGYTF
>TRBV2|few
CASKGTPTNYGYTF
>TRBV7-3|-
CASSLLGGGYNEQFF
>TRBV5-1|few
CASSLVPGTYNEQFF
>TRBV5-1|-
CASSLQTSGLPGGGYTF
>TRBV5-6|once
CASSSRLAGAQYEQYF
>TRBV19|once
CASRKGAGYTF
>TRBV28|-
CASSSGTRSSYNEQFF
>TRBV11-2|-
CASSSPVRDTEAFF
>TRBV19|-
CASSPRDRGLPQHF
>TRBV10-3|-
CAISEGGQGVDGYTF
>TRBV5-1|-
CASSLGGLPEETQYF
>TRBV5-1|-
CASSLDRDSPLHF
>TRBV18|-
CASSPTGPSEQYF
>TRBV19|-
CASSPGRGGSYEQYF
>TRBV28|-
CASITAGTRNQPQHF
>TRBV5-5|-
CASSRGQGENYGYTF